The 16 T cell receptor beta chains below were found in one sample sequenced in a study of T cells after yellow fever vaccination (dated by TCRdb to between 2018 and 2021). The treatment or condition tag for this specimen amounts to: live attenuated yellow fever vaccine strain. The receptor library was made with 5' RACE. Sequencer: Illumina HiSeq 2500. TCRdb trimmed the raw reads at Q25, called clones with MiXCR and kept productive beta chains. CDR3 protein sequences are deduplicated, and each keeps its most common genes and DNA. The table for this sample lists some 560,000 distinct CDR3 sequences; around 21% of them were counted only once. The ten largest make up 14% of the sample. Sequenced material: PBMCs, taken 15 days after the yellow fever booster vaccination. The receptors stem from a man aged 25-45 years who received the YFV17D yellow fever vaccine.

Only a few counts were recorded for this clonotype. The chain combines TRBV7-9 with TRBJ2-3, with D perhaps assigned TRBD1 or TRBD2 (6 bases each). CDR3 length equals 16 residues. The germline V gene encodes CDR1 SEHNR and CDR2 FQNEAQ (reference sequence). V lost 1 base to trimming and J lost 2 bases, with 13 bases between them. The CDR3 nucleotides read TGTGCCAGCAGCTTAGAGGGGGGACTTCTCACAGATACGCAGTATTTT. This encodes CASSLEGGLLTDTQYF.

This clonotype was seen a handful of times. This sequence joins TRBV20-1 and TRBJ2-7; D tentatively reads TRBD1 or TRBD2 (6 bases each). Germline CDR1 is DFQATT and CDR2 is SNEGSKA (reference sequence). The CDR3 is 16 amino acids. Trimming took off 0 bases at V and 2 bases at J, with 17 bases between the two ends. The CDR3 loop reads CSARDGGRAATYEQYF. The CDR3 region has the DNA TGCAGTGCTAGAGACGGGGGCCGGGCGGCTACCTACGAGCAGTACTTC.

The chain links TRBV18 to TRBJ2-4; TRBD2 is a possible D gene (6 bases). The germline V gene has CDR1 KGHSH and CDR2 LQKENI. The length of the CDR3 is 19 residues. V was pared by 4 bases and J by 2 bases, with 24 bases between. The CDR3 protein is CASSLLAVASEYTKNIQYF. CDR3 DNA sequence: TGTGCCAGCTCACTCTTGGCCGTGGCTAGCGAGTACACCAAAAACATTCAGTACTTC. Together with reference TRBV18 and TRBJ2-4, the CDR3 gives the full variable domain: NAGVMQNPRHLVRRRGQEARLRCSPMKGHSHVYWYRQLPEEGLKFMVYLQKENIIDESGMPKERFSAEFPKEGPSILRIQQVVRGDSAAYFCASSLLAVASEYTKNIQYFGAGTRLSVL.

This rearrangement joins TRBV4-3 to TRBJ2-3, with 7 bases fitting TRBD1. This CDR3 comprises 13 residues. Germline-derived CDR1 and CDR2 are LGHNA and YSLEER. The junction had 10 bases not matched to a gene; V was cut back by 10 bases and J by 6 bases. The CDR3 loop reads CATADRDGDTQYF. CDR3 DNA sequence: TGCGCCACCGCCGACAGGGATGGGGATACGCAGTATTTT.

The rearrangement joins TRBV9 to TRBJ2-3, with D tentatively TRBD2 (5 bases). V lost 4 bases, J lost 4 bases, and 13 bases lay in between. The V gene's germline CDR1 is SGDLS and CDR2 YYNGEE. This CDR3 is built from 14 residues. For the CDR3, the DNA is TGTGCCAGCAGCCCCCGGCGGGTAGCAGATACGCAGTATTTT. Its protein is CASSPRRVADTQYF.

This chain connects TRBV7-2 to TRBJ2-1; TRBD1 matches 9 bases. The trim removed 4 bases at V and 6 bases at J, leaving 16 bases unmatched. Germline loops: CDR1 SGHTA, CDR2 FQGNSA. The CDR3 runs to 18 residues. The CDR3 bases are TGTGCCAGCAGCTATAGCAGCCGGGACAGGGATCTTAGCAATGAGCAGTTCTTC. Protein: CASSYSSRDRDLSNEQFF.

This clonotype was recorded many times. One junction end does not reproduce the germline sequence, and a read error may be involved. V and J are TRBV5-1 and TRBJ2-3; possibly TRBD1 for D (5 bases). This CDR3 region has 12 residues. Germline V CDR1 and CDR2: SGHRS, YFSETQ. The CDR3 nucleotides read TGTGCCAGCAGTCCCAGGGCAGATACGCAGTATTTT. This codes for CASSPRADTQYF.

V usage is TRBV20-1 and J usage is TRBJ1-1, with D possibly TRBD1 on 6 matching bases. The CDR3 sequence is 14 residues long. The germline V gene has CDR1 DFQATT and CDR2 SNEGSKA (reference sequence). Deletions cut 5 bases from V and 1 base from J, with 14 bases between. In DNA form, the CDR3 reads TGCAGTGCTGAACCGGGACATTCGAACACTGAAGCTTTCTTT. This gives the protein CSAEPGHSNTEAFF.

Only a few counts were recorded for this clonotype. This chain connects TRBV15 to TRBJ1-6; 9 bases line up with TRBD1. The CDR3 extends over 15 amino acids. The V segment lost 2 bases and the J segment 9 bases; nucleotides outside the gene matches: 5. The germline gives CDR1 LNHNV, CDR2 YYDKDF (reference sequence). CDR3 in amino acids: CATSRTGTGISPLHF. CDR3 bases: TGTGCCACCAGCAGAACCGGGACAGGGATTTCACCCCTCCACTTT.

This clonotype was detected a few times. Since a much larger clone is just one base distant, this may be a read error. CDR3 sequence reads: CASSVAYEQFF. The CDR3 DNA follows: TGTGCCAGCAGCGTAGCATATGAGCAGTTCTTC. The chain joins TRBV9 to TRBJ2-1; no reliable D call. Germline CDR1 and CDR2: SGDLS and YYNGEE. V shed 0 bases and J shed 8 bases, with 3 bases lying between them. CDR3 length equals 11 residues.

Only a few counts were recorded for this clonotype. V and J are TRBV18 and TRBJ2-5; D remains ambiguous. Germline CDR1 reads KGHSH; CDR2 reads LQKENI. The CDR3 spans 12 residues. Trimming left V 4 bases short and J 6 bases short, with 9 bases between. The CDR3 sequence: CASSHGDKTQYF. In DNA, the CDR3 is TGTGCCAGCTCACACGGAGATAAGACCCAGTACTTC.

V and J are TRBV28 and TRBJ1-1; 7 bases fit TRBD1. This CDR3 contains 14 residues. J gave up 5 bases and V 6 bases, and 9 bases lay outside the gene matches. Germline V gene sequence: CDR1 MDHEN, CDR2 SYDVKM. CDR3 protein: CASRWTGTATEAFF. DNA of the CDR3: TGTGCCAGCAGGTGGACCGGGACAGCGACTGAAGCTTTCTTT.

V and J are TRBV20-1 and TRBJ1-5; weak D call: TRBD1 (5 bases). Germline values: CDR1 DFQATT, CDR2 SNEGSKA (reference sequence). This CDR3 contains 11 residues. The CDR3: CSDSFNQPQHF. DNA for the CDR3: TGCAGCGACAGCTTCAATCAGCCCCAGCATTTT.

In DNA form, the CDR3 reads TGTGCCAGCAGCTTAATACTAGCGGGATACAATGAGCAGTTCTTC. Protein sequence: CASSLILAGYNEQFF. The rearrangement links TRBV5-6 to TRBJ2-1; 10 nucleotides line up with TRBD2. This CDR3 region has 15 residues. V lost 2 bases, J lost 4 bases, and 3 bases stayed unmatched. Germline V gene data show CDR1 as SGHDT and CDR2 as YYEEEE. Complete variable domain (other parts from reference TRBV5-6 and TRBJ2-1): DAGVTQSPTHLIKTRGQQVTLRCSPKSGHDTVSWYQQALGQGPQFIFQYYEEEERQRGNFPDRFSGHQFPNYSSELNVNALLLGDSALYLCASSLILAGYNEQFFGPGTRLTVL.

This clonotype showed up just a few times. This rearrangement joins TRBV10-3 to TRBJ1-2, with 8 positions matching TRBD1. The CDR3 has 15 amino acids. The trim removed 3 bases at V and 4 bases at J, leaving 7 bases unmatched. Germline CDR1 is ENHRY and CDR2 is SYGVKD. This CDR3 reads CAISDRDRISYGYTF. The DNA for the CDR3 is TGTGCCATCAGTGATAGGGACAGGATTTCCTATGGCTACACCTTC.

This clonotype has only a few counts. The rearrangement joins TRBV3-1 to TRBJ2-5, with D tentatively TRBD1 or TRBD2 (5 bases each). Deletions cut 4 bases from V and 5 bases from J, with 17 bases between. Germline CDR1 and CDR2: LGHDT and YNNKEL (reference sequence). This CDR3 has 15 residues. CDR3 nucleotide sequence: TGTGCCAGCAGCCTAGGGACCGAAGGTTGGGAGACCCAGTACTTC. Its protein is CASSLGTEGWETQYF.